This TCR beta chain was identified in a study of Tregs in tolerant kidney transplant recipients. In regard to this clone: The target antigen is unknown. The read ends 3 residues before the CDR3 terminus; that terminus is restored from the germline J gene.

Whole-study results and caveats: Activated donor B cell expansion appeared to reveal the most relevant donor-specific TCRbeta repertoire.

J lost 5 bases, V lost 4 bases, and 16 bases had no gene match. The CDR3 loop spans 19 amino acids. Germline V gene data show CDR1 as KGHSH and CDR2 as LQKENI. Some clones are missing from TCRdb's copy, which holds only in-frame ones; the method was immunoSEQ multiplex PCR. The ten most abundant clones cover about 0.83% of a sample with tens of thousands of clones. The chain recombines TRBV18 with TRBJ2-2; 10 nucleotides line up with TRBD2. The TCR originated in a human donor who received a combined kidney and bone marrow transplant. The sequencing here drew on CD4+ T cells from blood, taken before the transplant. The CDR3 DNA, read in part, is TGTGCCAGCTCACGGTCTAGCGGGAGTCCCGCCTCGGGAACCGGGGAG. Translation gives CASSRSSGSPASGTGE. The entire CDR3 is CASSRSSGSPASGTGELFF.